Following are 17 T cell receptor beta chains from one sample sequenced in a study of blood T cell repertoires in COVID-19. Generated by immunoSEQ multiplex PCR, the TCRdb table keeps only in-frame clones and is missing some. The data show about 200,000 clones, approximately 85% seen once. What was sequenced was peripheral blood. These receptors were taken from an older woman with COVID-19, enrolled during active disease.

This clone was found a few times. The chain is built from TRBV19 and TRBJ1-1; no clear D. This CDR3 is built from 12 residues. Trimming shortened V by 7 bases and J by 2 bases, and 8 bases separated the two germline ends. Germline CDR1 is LNHDA and CDR2 is SQIVND (reference sequence). The DNA of the CDR3 is TGTGCCAGTATCAATAGTAACACTGAAGCTTTCTTT. Protein: CASINSNTEAFF.

The rearrangement uses TRBV6-5 and TRBJ2-1; TRBD2 agrees at 10 bases. CDR1 and CDR2 (germline): MNHEY, SVGAGI. J lost 8 bases, V lost 11 bases, and 6 bases had no gene match. The CDR3 consists of 12 residues. CDR3 in amino acids: CAVGLARHEQFF. Written as DNA, the CDR3 is TGTGCCGTGGGACTAGCGCGTCATGAGCAGTTCTTC.

The genes are TRBV5-1 and TRBJ2-7, with 7 bases fitting TRBD1. This CDR3 spans 13 amino acids. Trimming removed 2 bases from V and 6 bases from J; junction bases left unmatched: 5. Per the germline V gene, CDR1 is SGHRS and CDR2 is YFSETQ. The DNA of the CDR3 is TGCGCCAGCAGCTTTGGCAGGGGGTCCGAGCAGTACTTC. Translation gives CASSFGRGSEQYF.

V gene TRBV29-1 combines with J gene TRBJ1-3; 7 nucleotides agree with TRBD1. CDR1 SQVTM and CDR2 ANQGSEA come from the germline V gene. Trimming at V came to 4 bases and at J to 2 bases, leaving 14 bases not matched to a gene. The CDR3 is made up of 17 amino acids. CDR3 in amino acids: CSVATGQGIPPGNTIYF. The CDR3 region has the DNA TGCAGCGTTGCGACAGGGCAGGGAATTCCCCCTGGAAACACCATATATTTT.

The chain employs TRBV11-2 and TRBJ2-7; 8 nucleotides align to TRBD1. Per the germline V gene, CDR1 is SGHAT and CDR2 is FQNNGV. The CDR3 totals 13 residues. V lost 3 bases, J lost 5 bases, and 3 bases stayed unmatched. CDR3 nucleotides: TGTGCCAGCAGCTTGGGACAGGCTAACGAGCAGTACTTC. It yields the protein CASSLGQANEQYF.

The sample holds one count of this clone. This chain joins TRBV11-1 and TRBJ2-5; 7 bases agree with TRBD2. Germline CDR1 SGHAT, CDR2 FQDESV (reference sequence). The CDR3 length is 13 residues. J lost 6 bases, V lost 6 bases, and 7 bases had no gene match. CDR3 in amino acids: CASRAGGRQTQYF. Written as DNA, the CDR3 is TGTGCCAGCAGGGCCGGGGGGAGACAGACCCAGTACTTC.

In this sample, this clone turned up once. The CDR3 region is CASSYGGGQFF. CDR3 sequence (DNA): TGTGCCAGCAGTTACGGGGGCGGGCAGTTCTTC. This chain joins TRBV6-2 or TRBV6-3 and TRBJ2-1; tentatively, D is TRBD1 (6 bases). The CDR3 contains 11 residues. Germline-derived CDR1 and CDR2 are MNHEY and SVGEGT. V was clipped by 2 bases and J by 12 bases, with 8 bases between them.

The chain recombines TRBV7-3 with TRBJ2-5; TRBD1 is a possible D gene (6 bases). Trimming left V 5 bases short and J 1 base short, with 14 bases between. Germline V gene lookup returns CDR1 SGHTA and CDR2 FQGTGA. The CDR3 is 15 residues long. The CDR3, as DNA: TGTGCCAGCAGCCCGGACAGAGGATTCCAAGAGACCCAGTACTTC. It yields the protein CASSPDRGFQETQYF.

The chain carries TRBV19 and TRBJ1-1, with D perhaps TRBD1 (5 bases). CDR3 length: 15 amino acids. The V gene lost 3 bases and the J gene lost 0 bases, with 11 bases spanning the gap. CDR1 LNHDA and CDR2 SQIVND come from the germline V gene (reference sequence). CDR3: CASSIQGSMNTEAFF. CDR3 nucleotides: TGTGCCAGTAGTATTCAGGGATCTATGAACACTGAAGCTTTCTTT.

The chain couples TRBV29-1 to TRBJ1-2; a weak D match, TRBD1 (6 bases). CDR1 is SQVTM, CDR2 ANQGSEA, per germline. Deletions cut 4 bases from V and 0 bases from J, with 12 bases between. The CDR3 consists of 14 residues. CDR3 sequence reads: CSVASQGTNYGYTF. DNA for the CDR3: TGCAGCGTTGCTTCACAGGGAACTAACTATGGCTACACCTTC.

The V and J genes are TRBV9 and TRBJ2-1, with TRBD2 identical over 9 bases. CDR3 length: 14 amino acids. The V segment lost 2 bases and the J segment 4 bases; nucleotides outside the gene matches: 1. Per the germline V gene, CDR1 is SGDLS and CDR2 is YYNGEE. CDR3 sequence: CASSVLAGYNEQFF. DNA of the CDR3: TGTGCCAGCAGCGTCCTAGCGGGGTACAATGAGCAGTTCTTC. Full variable domain (outside the CDR3, taken from reference TRBV9 and TRBJ2-1): DSGVTQTPKHLITATGQRVTLRCSPRSGDLSVYWYQQSLDQGLQFLIQYYNGEERAKGNILERFSAQQFPDLHSELNLSSLELGDSALYFCASSVLAGYNEQFFGPGTRLTVL.

The V call is TRBV10-1, the J call TRBJ2-1; possible D gene TRBD1, 5 bases. CDR1 is WNHNN and CDR2 is SYGVQD in the germline V gene (reference sequence). Trimming removed 0 bases from V and 2 bases from J, with 20 bases in between. The CDR3 is 19 amino acids. The CDR3 here is CASSESTALSQTPYNEQFF. The CDR3 region has the DNA TGCGCCAGCAGTGAGTCGACAGCGCTTTCCCAAACCCCCTACAATGAGCAGTTCTTC.

The chain uses TRBV6-5 and TRBJ2-3; 8 bases match TRBD2. The germline CDR1 and CDR2 sequences are MNHEY and SVGAGI. Losses at the gene ends were 4 bases for V and 3 bases for J; bases not matched to a gene: 6. CDR3 length: 15 amino acids. CDR3 DNA sequence: TGTGCCAGCAGTTTGATAGCGGGGATGACAGATACGCAGTATTTT. Translation gives CASSLIAGMTDTQYF.

V usage is TRBV27 and J usage is TRBJ1-2; 9 nucleotides agree with TRBD1. From germline, CDR1 is MNHEY and CDR2 SMNVEV (reference sequence). V lost 3 bases to trimming and J lost 5 bases; unmatched junction nucleotides: 16. The CDR3 is 18 residues long. CDR3 protein: CASSFSHVPGQGQYGYTF. CDR3 coding DNA: TGTGCCAGCAGTTTCAGTCACGTCCCGGGACAGGGACAATATGGCTACACCTTC.

V usage is TRBV5-5 and J usage is TRBJ1-1; tentative D call: TRBD1 (5 bases). The CDR3 contains 14 residues. The germline gives CDR1 SGHKS, CDR2 YYEKEE (reference sequence). V gave up 3 bases and J gave up 1 base, with 10 bases separating them. The CDR3 is CASSSGLANTEAFF. The DNA for the CDR3 is TGTGCCAGCAGCTCAGGGTTGGCGAACACTGAAGCTTTCTTT.

This chain links TRBV29-1 with TRBJ1-2; D unresolved. The CDR3 runs 12 residues. CDR1 and CDR2 from the germline V gene are SQVTM and ANQGSEA. Trimming took 7 bases from V and 2 from J, leaving 11 bases between them. CDR3 amino acids: CSATRQNYGYTF. The DNA for the CDR3 is TGCAGCGCCACCAGGCAGAACTATGGCTACACCTTC.

The CDR3 DNA follows: TGTGCCACCAGTGATTTGGCGGGGCCCTTCCAAGAGACCCAGTACTTC. It codes for CATSDLAGPFQETQYF. The chain combines TRBV24-1 with TRBJ2-5, with TRBD2 as a possible D gene (6 bases). Germline V CDR1 and CDR2: KGHDR, SFDVKD. The CDR3 totals 16 residues. Trimming took 0 bases from V and 1 from J, leaving 11 bases between them.